The TCR beta chain described here comes from a study of blood T cells in healthy people across ages. CDR3 length: 15 amino acids. V dropped 4 bases and J dropped 7; count of bases not matched to a gene: 12. Germline-derived CDR1 and CDR2 are MGHRA and YSYEKL. Researchers report isolating at least 6 million PBMCs per sample. Study findings and constraints: CMV status of donors was not determined, possibly confounding expanded clonotype changes. What prevented conclusive comparison of naive and antigen-experienced cells was that PBMCs were unsorted.

This clonotype has only a few counts. Its target is unknown. Through a sample-barcoded 5' primer and a J-beta primer mix, a second PCR was run for roughly 6 to 11 cycles. Each TCR beta cDNA got a 12-nucleotide random molecular identifier. TCRdb called the 5' RACE reads again in MiXCR, with one record for every CDR3 protein. This table has about 970,000 distinct CDR3 sequences, roughly half appearing once. The chain carries TRBV4-1 and TRBJ2-7; 8 nucleotides agree with TRBD2. The TCR comes from a woman aged 60 to 75 in good health. Material: blood. The CDR3 reads CASSPAGAGWGEQYF. The CDR3 nucleotides are TGCGCCAGCAGCCCAGCGGGGGCAGGATGGGGGGAGCAGTACTTC.